These 10 T cell receptor beta chains were all obtained from the same sample, sequenced in a study of T cell responses to AZD1222 COVID-19 vaccine (dated by TCRdb to the early 2020s). The sample's time point label, decoded: baseline before first vaccination. The library was obtained by the immunoSEQ multiplex PCR assay. TCRdb mirrors the immuneACCESS table, restricted to in-frame sequences. Some clones are absent from its copies; in checked studies, under half trace to an unresolved V gene, and the reason for the others is unknown. The sample profile shows about 68,000 clones; roughly 90% of them were found once. The ten largest clones represent around 8% of the sample. The input for sequencing was peripheral blood, taken on day 0 of AZD1222 vaccination. The receptors shown here come from an adult in good health.

This rearrangement joins TRBV7-9 to TRBJ2-1; TRBD2 agrees at 11 bases. The V segment lost 4 bases and the J segment 7 bases; nucleotides outside the gene matches: 6. CDR3 length equals 15 residues. Germline V CDR1 and CDR2: SEHNR, FQNEAQ (reference sequence). This CDR3 is CASSSRLAGRNEQFF. In DNA, the CDR3 is TGTGCCAGCAGCTCCCGACTAGCGGGAAGGAATGAGCAGTTCTTC.

The chain recombines TRBV28 with TRBJ1-2, with D tentatively TRBD1 (6 bases). The CDR3 consists of 13 residues. CDR1 and CDR2 from the germline V gene are MDHEN and SYDVKM. Trimming took 6 bases from V and 3 from J, leaving 11 bases between them. CDR3 residues: CASRDPGDYGYTF. CDR3 DNA sequence: TGTGCCAGCAGGGATCCAGGGGACTATGGCTACACCTTC.

The gene calls are TRBV5-5 and TRBJ1-6, with unresolved D. V was pared by 6 bases and J by 0 bases, with 22 bases between. Germline CDR1 reads SGHKS; CDR2 reads YYEKEE (reference sequence). This CDR3 has 19 amino acids. CDR3 loop: CASTLVPELGFSYNSPLHF. CDR3 nucleotides: TGTGCCAGCACCCTGGTGCCCGAGCTGGGGTTCTCCTATAATTCACCCCTCCACTTT.

CDR3 protein: CATSPRGTTEAFF. The CDR3 DNA reads TGTGCCACCAGTCCCAGGGGGACCACTGAAGCTTTCTTT. This rearrangement joins TRBV24-1 to TRBJ1-1; 7 positions agree with TRBD1. Germline lookup yields CDR1 KGHDR and CDR2 SFDVKD. The V gene end was trimmed by 6 bases and the J gene end by 4 bases; junction bases not matched to a gene: 4. CDR3 length: 13 amino acids.

The V and J genes are TRBV24-1 and TRBJ1-2; D ambiguous. Germline CDR1 KGHDR, CDR2 SFDVKD. V was pared by 2 bases and J by 8 bases, with 8 bases between. This CDR3 is 12 amino acids long. The CDR3 DNA reads as TGTGCCACCAGTGATTATCCGGGAGGCTACACCTTC. Translation gives CATSDYPGGYTF.

The rearrangement uses TRBV25-1 and TRBJ1-5; D is unresolved. The CDR3 runs 14 residues. Trimming removed 3 bases at V and 0 bases at J, with 6 bases between. Germline V gene lookup returns CDR1 MGHDK and CDR2 SYGVNS. CDR3 loop: CASSDHFSNQPQHF. In DNA, the CDR3 is TGTGCCAGCAGTGACCATTTTAGCAATCAGCCCCAGCATTTT.

The gene calls are TRBV3-1 (or the pseudogene TRBV3-2) and TRBJ2-7; D unresolved. Germline CDR1 LGHDT, CDR2 YNNKEL (reference sequence). Trimming took 4 bases from V and 6 from J, leaving 16 bases between them. This CDR3 spans 14 amino acids. CDR3 bases: TGTGCCAGCAGCCCCGGTAGGGCTAGGCGCGAGCAGTACTTC. It is translated as CASSPGRARREQYF.

The CDR3, as DNA: TGCGCCAGCAGATCAGTCTCTGGAAACACCATATATTTT. The encoded protein is CASRSVSGNTIYF. V and J are TRBV5-1 and TRBJ1-3, with D unresolved. V dropped 5 bases and J dropped 0 bases, with 6 bases sitting between them. CDR3 size: 13 residues. Germline CDR1 is SGHRS and CDR2 is YFSETQ.

This chain joins TRBV24-1 and TRBJ1-2; perhaps TRBD1 as D (6 bases). The germline CDR1 and CDR2 sequences are KGHDR and SFDVKD. The CDR3 contains 13 residues. V shed 9 bases and J shed 3 bases, with 13 bases lying between them. This chain's CDR3 is CATRGGADYGYTF. In DNA, the CDR3 is TGTGCCACCCGGGGGGGGGCGGACTATGGCTACACCTTC.

V gene TRBV6-6 combines with J gene TRBJ1-5; D is unresolved. The V gene lost 7 bases and the J gene lost 0 bases, with 13 bases spanning the gap. The CDR3 length is 15 residues. Germline-derived CDR1 and CDR2 are MNHNY and SVGAGI (reference sequence). As DNA, the CDR3 is TGTGCCAGCATCAAAGGGCTCTATAGCAATCAGCCCCAGCATTTT. Translated: CASIKGLYSNQPQHF.